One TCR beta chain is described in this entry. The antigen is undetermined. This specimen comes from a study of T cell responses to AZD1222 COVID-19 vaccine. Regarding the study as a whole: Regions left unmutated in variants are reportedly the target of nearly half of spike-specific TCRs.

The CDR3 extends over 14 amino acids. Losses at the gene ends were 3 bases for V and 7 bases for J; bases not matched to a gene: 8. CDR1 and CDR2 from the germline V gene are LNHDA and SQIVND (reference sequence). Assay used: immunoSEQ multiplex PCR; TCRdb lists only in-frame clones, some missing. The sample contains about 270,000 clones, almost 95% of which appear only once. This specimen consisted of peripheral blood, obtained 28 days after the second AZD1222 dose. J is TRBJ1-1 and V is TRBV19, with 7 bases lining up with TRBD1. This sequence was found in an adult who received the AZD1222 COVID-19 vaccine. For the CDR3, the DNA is TGTGCCAGTAGTATGACAGGGACCTCCCTTGAAGCTTTCTTT. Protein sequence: CASSMTGTSLEAFF.